This TCR beta chain stems from a study of T cell responses to AZD1222 COVID-19 vaccine. Details on this clone: The antigen remains unidentified.

Profiling relied on immunoSEQ multiplex PCR, and the TCRdb table lists in-frame clones only, not all of them. The data hold 100,000 to 150,000 clones, with more than 85% observed a single time. Findings and caveats of the study: Of the AZD1222 recipients, only six or seven were seropositive at baseline. Across spike, vaccine-associated CD4 TCRs were found, dominant at 160-218 and 743-854. Unmutated variant regions are reportedly targeted by nearly half of spike-specific TCRs. Donors, mostly white British, included more females; clonal diversity was possibly underestimated.

There are 14 residues in the CDR3. V shed 2 bases and J shed 6 bases, with 10 bases lying between them. Germline lookup yields CDR1 SNHLY and CDR2 FYNNEI. This clonotype was obtained from an adult who received the AZD1222 COVID-19 vaccine. The rearrangement joins TRBV2 to TRBJ1-4; no definite D call. Here the sequenced sample was peripheral blood, taken 28 days after the second AZD1222 dose. CDR3 sequence reads: CASSETEGDEKLFF. The CDR3 DNA sequence: TGTGCCAGCAGTGAAACGGAGGGTGATGAAAAACTGTTTTTT.